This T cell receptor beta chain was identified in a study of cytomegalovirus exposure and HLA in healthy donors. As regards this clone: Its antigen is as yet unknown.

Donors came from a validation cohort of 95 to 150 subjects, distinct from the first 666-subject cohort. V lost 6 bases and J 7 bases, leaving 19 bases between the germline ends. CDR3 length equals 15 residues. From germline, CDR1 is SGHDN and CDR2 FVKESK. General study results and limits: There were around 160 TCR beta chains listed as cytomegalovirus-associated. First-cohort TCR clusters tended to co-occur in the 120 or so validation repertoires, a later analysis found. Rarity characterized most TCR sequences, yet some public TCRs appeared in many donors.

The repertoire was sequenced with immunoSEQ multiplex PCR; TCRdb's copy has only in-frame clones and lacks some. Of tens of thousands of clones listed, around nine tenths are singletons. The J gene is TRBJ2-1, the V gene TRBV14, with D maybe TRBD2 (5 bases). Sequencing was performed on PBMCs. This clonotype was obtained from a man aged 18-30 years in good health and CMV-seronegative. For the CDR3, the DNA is TGTGCCAGCAGTCCCCTGGGAGAACGGTCAAATGAGCAGTTCTTC. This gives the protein CASSPLGERSNEQFF.